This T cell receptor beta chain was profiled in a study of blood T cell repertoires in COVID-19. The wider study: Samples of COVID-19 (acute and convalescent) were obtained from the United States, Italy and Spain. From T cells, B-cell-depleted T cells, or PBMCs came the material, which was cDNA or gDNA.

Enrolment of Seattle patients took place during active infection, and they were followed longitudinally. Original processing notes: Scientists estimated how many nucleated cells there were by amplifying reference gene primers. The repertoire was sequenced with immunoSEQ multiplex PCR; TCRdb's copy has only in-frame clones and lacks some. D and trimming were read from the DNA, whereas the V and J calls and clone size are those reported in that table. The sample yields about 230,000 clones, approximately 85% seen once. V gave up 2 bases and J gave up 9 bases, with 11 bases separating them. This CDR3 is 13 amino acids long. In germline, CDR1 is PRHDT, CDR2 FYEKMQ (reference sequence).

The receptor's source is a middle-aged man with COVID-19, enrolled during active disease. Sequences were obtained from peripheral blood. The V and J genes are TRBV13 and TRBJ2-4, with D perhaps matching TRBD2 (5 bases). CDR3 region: CASSLWSGSIQYF. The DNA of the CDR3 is TGTGCCAGCAGCTTATGGTCGGGGAGCATTCAGTACTTC.